This is a list of T cell receptor beta chains from one sample in a study of blood T cells in healthy people across ages. TCRdb re-called the 5' RACE reads through MiXCR, storing one row per CDR3 protein. This repertoire shows just under 550,000 distinct CDR3 sequences, 24% found once; its top ten account for 8.5% to 9.5%. These records were also assigned to another study, of T cells of mothers and their children.

The source material was blood. The receptors were gathered from a boy under 18 in good health. Each CDR3 is given with its conserved first and last residue. The D gene is left open where the match is weak. The size entry is marked missing in some rows and otherwise reads once, few, many or a size class.

TRBV3-1,TRBJ2-5,NA,few,CASSQEGRATQYF,TGTGCCAGCAGCCAAGAGGGGCGGGCGACCCAGTACTTC
TRBV27,TRBJ2-7,NA,NA,CASSLSGVRATYEQYF,TGTGCCAGCAGTTTATCGGGGGTCAGGGCGACCTACGAGCAGTACTTC
TRBV6-6,TRBJ2-3,NA,once,CASADAALSTQYF,TGTGCCAGCGCAGACGCCGCACTCAGTACGCAGTATTTT
TRBV6-5,TRBJ1-1,NA,NA,CASSKRGNTEAFF,TGTGCCAGCAGCAAAAGGGGGAACACTGAAGCTTTTTTT
TRBV27,TRBJ2-1,NA,few,CASSLQGLNEQFF,TGTGCCAGCAGTTTACAGGGTCTCAATGAGCAGTTCTTC
TRBV7-2,TRBJ2-3,NA,few,CASSYGTLGDTQYF,TGTGCCAGCAGCTACGGGACTTTGGGAGATACGCAGTATTTT
TRBV6-1,TRBJ1-5,TRBD1,few,CASRQGEYQPQHF,TGTGCCAGCAGACAGGGGGAATATCAGCCCCAGCATTTT
TRBV7-9,TRBJ2-7,NA,few,CASSFPASYEQYF,TGTGCCAGCAGCTTCCCAGCTTCCTACGAGCAGTACTTC
TRBV5-1,TRBJ2-3,NA,few,CASRLPIGDRREKSTDTQYF,TGCGCCAGCAGACTCCCGATCGGGGACAGGCGGGAGAAGAGCACAGATACGCAGTATTTT
TRBV7-9,TRBJ2-1,NA,few,CASSSQVDPYNEQFF,TGTGCCAGCAGCTCACAGGTCGACCCCTACAATGAGCAGTTCTTC
TRBV6-2/TRBV6-3,TRBJ2-2,TRBD2,NA,CASSYMAPGLAGTGELFF,TGTGCCAGCAGTTACATGGCACCGGGACTAGCGGGAACCGGGGAGCTGTTTTTT
TRBV15,TRBJ1-6,NA,NA,CATSRDTYNSPLHF,TGTGCCACCAGCAGAGATACCTATAATTCACCCCTCCACTTT
TRBV7-9,TRBJ2-2,NA,NA,CASTIPGFGELFF,TGTGCCAGCACCATCCCGGGGTTCGGGGAGCTGTTTTTT
TRBV6-1,TRBJ2-6,TRBD1,many,CATGTGSSGANVLTF,TGTGCCACCGGGACAGGGAGCTCTGGGGCCAACGTCCTGACTTTC
TRBV11-1,TRBJ2-2,NA,NA,CASTKAIGELFF,TGTGCCAGCACCAAGGCGATCGGGGAGCTGTTTTTT
TRBV20-1,TRBJ1-1,NA,NA,CSAWEGTNTEAFF,TGCAGTGCCTGGGAGGGTACGAACACTGAAGCTTTCTTT
TRBV28,TRBJ2-1,TRBD2,few,CASSLKSGAAGAPYEQFF,TGTGCCAGCAGTTTGAAATCCGGGGCGGCGGGAGCCCCTTATGAGCAGTTCTTC
TRBV6-5,TRBJ1-3,NA,NA,CASSYSLDSSGNTIYF,TGTGCCAGCAGTTACTCACTGGACAGCTCTGGAAACACCATATATTTT
TRBV20-1,TRBJ1-2,TRBD1,few,CSAMGDRGNYGYTF,TGCAGTGCTATGGGGGACAGGGGCAACTATGGCTACACCTTC
TRBV20-1,TRBJ2-2,NA,once,CSARGRGLNTGELFF,TGCAGTGCTAGAGGCCGGGGCCTGAACACCGGGGAGCTGTTTTTT
TRBV20-1,TRBJ2-5,TRBD2,few,CSARTIRLAGGDQETQYF,TGCAGTGCTAGGACGATAAGACTAGCGGGAGGGGACCAAGAGACCCAGTACTTC
TRBV5-6,TRBJ2-7,NA,NA,CASSSLGGGYEQYF,TGTGCCAGCAGCTCCCTCGGGGGAGGCTACGAGCAGTACTTC
TRBV3-1,TRBJ2-1,NA,NA,CASSQELERKWPTNEQFF,TGTGCCAGCAGCCAAGAATTGGAGCGCAAGTGGCCGACGAATGAGCAGTTCTTC
TRBV7-8,TRBJ1-6,NA,NA,CASSSQEVDNSPLHF,TGTGCCAGCAGCTCTCAGGAGGTGGATAATTCACCCCTCCACTTT
TRBV29-1,TRBJ1-2,NA,few,CSVDENGYTF,TGCAGCGTTGACGAGAATGGCTACACCTTC
TRBV28,TRBJ2-3,NA,NA,CASSLVLSDTQYF,TGTGCCAGCAGTTTAGTCCTGTCAGATACGCAGTATTTT
TRBV7-9,TRBJ2-5,NA,few,CASSLQWGTPGSQETQYF,TGTGCCAGCAGCTTACAATGGGGGACCCCGGGTAGCCAAGAGACCCAGTACTTC
TRBV20-1,TRBJ2-1,NA,NA,CSARTLDDYNEQFF,TGCAGTGCTAGGACTCTTGATGACTACAATGAGCAGTTCTTC
TRBV4-1,TRBJ2-1,NA,few,CASSLLGSSDEQFF,TGCGCCAGCAGCCTCCTGGGCTCCAGCGATGAGCAGTTCTTC
TRBV27,TRBJ2-1,NA,NA,CASSLSARAEQFF,TGTGCCAGCAGTTTATCGGCCCGAGCTGAGCAGTTCTTC
TRBV25-1,TRBJ2-1,NA,NA,CASRKDAYEQFF,TGTGCCAGCAGGAAGGACGCATATGAGCAGTTCTTC
TRBV6-2/TRBV6-3,TRBJ2-3,NA,few,CASMGTDTQYF,TGTGCCAGCATGGGCACAGATACGCAGTATTTT
TRBV4-1,TRBJ1-2,TRBD1,few,CASSQRQGGQADGYTF,TGCGCCAGCAGCCAGCGCCAGGGGGGTCAAGCTGATGGCTACACCTTC
TRBV4-3,TRBJ2-1,TRBD1,many,CASSQARDRGRSKQFF,TGCGCCAGCAGCCAAGCCCGGGACAGGGGGCGAAGTAAGCAGTTCTTC
TRBV12-3/TRBV12-4,TRBJ2-3,TRBD2,few,CASSLGRGTSGGSTDTQYF,TGTGCCAGCAGTTTAGGACGAGGGACTAGCGGGGGGAGCACAGATACGCAGTATTTT
TRBV5-1,TRBJ1-6,NA,few,CASSELTGGNSPLHF,TGCGCCAGCAGCGAACTGACAGGAGGTAATTCACCCCTCCACTTT
TRBV29-1,TRBJ2-1,TRBD2,NA,CSVVSSGRPDREQFF,TGCAGCGTTGTCTCTAGCGGGAGACCCGACCGTGAGCAGTTCTTC
TRBV7-9,TRBJ2-5,TRBD1,NA,CASSFGTEETQYF,TGTGCCAGCAGCTTTGGGACAGAAGAGACCCAGTACTTC
TRBV20-1,TRBJ2-1,TRBD2,few,CSARGTSGRWNEQFF,TGCAGTGCTAGAGGGACTAGCGGGAGATGGAATGAGCAGTTCTTC
TRBV12-3/TRBV12-4,TRBJ2-7,NA,few,CASSLAGPWGEQYF,TGTGCCAGCAGTTTAGCGGGACCCTGGGGCGAGCAGTACTTC
TRBV29-1,TRBJ1-1,NA,NA,CSVDGVTEAFF,TGCAGCGTTGACGGGGTCACTGAAGCTTTCTTT
TRBV3-1,TRBJ2-1,TRBD2,NA,CASSQDGLAGVHEQFF,TGTGCCAGCAGCCAAGATGGACTAGCGGGAGTCCATGAGCAGTTCTTC
TRBV28,TRBJ2-5,NA,NA,CASSPWDLKGETQYF,TGTGCCAGCAGTCCATGGGACCTCAAGGGAGAGACCCAGTACTTC
TRBV7-2,TRBJ2-7,NA,many,CASSLGVLNYEQYF,TGTGCCAGCAGCTTAGGGGTTCTGAACTACGAGCAGTACTTC
TRBV7-9,TRBJ1-2,NA,few,CASSLERSGNGYTF,TGTGCCAGCAGCTTAGAGCGCTCGGGGAATGGCTACACCTTC
TRBV12-3/TRBV12-4,TRBJ2-3,TRBD2,few,CASSPTSGETTDTQYF,TGTGCCAGCAGTCCGACTAGCGGGGAAACCACAGATACGCAGTATTTT
TRBV20-1,TRBJ2-2,TRBD1,NA,CSASGTGARSGELFF,TGCAGTGCTAGTGGGACAGGGGCGCGTTCCGGGGAGCTGTTTTTT
TRBV20-1,TRBJ2-5,TRBD2,few,CSATEVAGAGRTIETQYF,TGCAGTGCTACCGAGGTAGCGGGAGCTGGGAGGACTATAGAGACCCAGTACTTC
TRBV7-9,TRBJ1-4,NA,NA,CASSLGNEKLFF,TGTGCCAGCAGCCTAGGAAATGAAAAACTGTTTTTT
TRBV29-1,TRBJ2-7,NA,NA,CSVGDNSYEQYF,TGCAGCGTGGGGGACAACTCCTACGAGCAGTACTTC
TRBV28,TRBJ2-5,NA,NA,CASAHAALYQETQYF,TGTGCCAGCGCCCACGCCGCCCTGTACCAAGAGACCCAGTACTTC
TRBV7-9,TRBJ1-5,NA,few,CASSLGPYQPQHF,TGTGCCAGCAGCTTGGGGCCTTATCAGCCCCAGCATTTT
TRBV6-2/TRBV6-3,TRBJ2-7,NA,NA,CASSYSEAGGRTYEQYF,TGTGCCAGCAGTTACTCGGAGGCTGGCGGCAGAACCTACGAGCAATACTTC
TRBV15,TRBJ1-4,NA,NA,CATSGGLDEKLFF,TGTGCCACCAGCGGGGGACTGGATGAAAAACTGTTTTTT